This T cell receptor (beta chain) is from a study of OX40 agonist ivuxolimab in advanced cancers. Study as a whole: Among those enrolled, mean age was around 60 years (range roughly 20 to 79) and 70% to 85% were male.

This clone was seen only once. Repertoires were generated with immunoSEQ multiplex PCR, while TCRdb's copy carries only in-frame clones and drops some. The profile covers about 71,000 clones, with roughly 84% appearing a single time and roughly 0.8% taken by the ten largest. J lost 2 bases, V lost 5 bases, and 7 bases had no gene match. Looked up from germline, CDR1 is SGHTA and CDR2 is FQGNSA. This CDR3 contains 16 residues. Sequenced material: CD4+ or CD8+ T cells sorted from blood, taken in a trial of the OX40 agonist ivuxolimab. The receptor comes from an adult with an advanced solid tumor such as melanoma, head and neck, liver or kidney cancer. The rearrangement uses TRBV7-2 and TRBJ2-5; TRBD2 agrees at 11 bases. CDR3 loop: CASSLRLAGLQETQYF. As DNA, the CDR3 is TGTGCCAGCAGCCTGAGACTAGCGGGGCTTCAAGAGACCCAGTACTTC.